The rows below give T cell receptor beta chains drawn from one sample of a study of beta chain features in type 1 diabetes. Produced via immunoSEQ multiplex PCR; TCRdb's table is partial and in-frame only. The top ten clones hold 0.05% to 0.065% of a sample with about 470,000 clones, around 28% of them seen once. Sequenced material: naive CD4+ T cells from blood. The origin of the receptors is a man younger than 30 in good health. The CDR3 runs from the conserved cysteine through the conserved F or W. A D gene is named only where the DNA matches it firmly. Rows give clone size only sometimes, using once, few, many, or a class for an expanded clone.

D gene: .
J gene: TRBJ1-1
clone size: few
V gene: TRBV30
CDR3 DNA: TGTGCCCTGGCGGACACTGAAGCTTTCTTT
CDR3 protein: CALADTEAFF

D gene: TRBD2
J gene: TRBJ2-1
clone size: few
V gene: TRBV5-1
CDR3 DNA: TGCGCCAGCAGCTTGGGAGCGGGAGGGATCAGTTACAATGAGCAGTTCTTC
CDR3 protein: CASSLGAGGISYNEQFF

D gene: TRBD1
J gene: TRBJ2-1
clone size: .
V gene: TRBV11-1
CDR3 DNA: TGTGCCAGCAGCTCCCAATACAGGGGAACGACCTACAATGAGCAGTTCTTC
CDR3 protein: CASSSQYRGTTYNEQFF

D gene: .
J gene: TRBJ2-7
clone size: .
V gene: TRBV5-4
CDR3 DNA: TGTGCCAGCAGCCGGGGGTTAAAGGCGCGGAGCTCCTACGAGCAGTACTTC
CDR3 protein: CASSRGLKARSSYEQYF

D gene: .
J gene: TRBJ2-1
clone size: few
V gene: TRBV18
CDR3 DNA: TGTGCCAGCTCACATCCTTGGAATGAGCAGTTCTTC
CDR3 protein: CASSHPWNEQFF

D gene: TRBD2
J gene: TRBJ2-5
clone size: .
V gene: TRBV2
CDR3 DNA: TGTGCCAGCAGGACTAGCGGGAGGGCATTCGGCGAGACCCAGTACTTC
CDR3 protein: CASRTSGRAFGETQYF

D gene: TRBD1
J gene: TRBJ2-7
clone size: .
V gene: TRBV10-3
CDR3 DNA: TGTGCCATCAGAGCCGGGACAGGGCGCGGCGGGCCCTACGAGCAGTACTTC
CDR3 protein: CAIRAGTGRGGPYEQYF

D gene: TRBD2
J gene: TRBJ2-5
clone size: once
V gene: TRBV10-3
CDR3 DNA: TGTGCCATCAGTGATTTAGCGGGGGTAGAGACCCAGTACTTC
CDR3 protein: CAISDLAGVETQYF

D gene: TRBD2
J gene: TRBJ2-7
clone size: .
V gene: TRBV27
CDR3 DNA: TGTGCCAGCAGTTTAAGGGCTAGCGGGAGCTACGAGCAGTACTTC
CDR3 protein: CASSLRASGSYEQYF

D gene: .
J gene: TRBJ2-1
clone size: few
V gene: TRBV2
CDR3 DNA: TGTGCCAGCCAATATGGGAGCTCCTACAATGAGCAGTTCTTC
CDR3 protein: CASQYGSSYNEQFF

D gene: .
J gene: TRBJ2-4
clone size: .
V gene: TRBV28
CDR3 DNA: TGTGCCAGCACCAAACTTTTGGGGTTGGGAAACATTCAGTACTTC
CDR3 protein: CASTKLLGLGNIQYF

D gene: .
J gene: TRBJ2-5
clone size: .
V gene: TRBV11-2
CDR3 DNA: TGTGCCAGCACCACCTTTGGGGGCCAAGAGACCCAGTACTTC
CDR3 protein: CASTTFGGQETQYF

D gene: TRBD1
J gene: TRBJ1-1
clone size: .
V gene: TRBV7-2
CDR3 DNA: TGTGCCAGCAGTCCGGACAGGGGCTCCACTGAAGCTTTCTTT
CDR3 protein: CASSPDRGSTEAFF

D gene: .
J gene: TRBJ2-5
clone size: few
V gene: TRBV25-1
CDR3 DNA: TGTGCCAGCAGTGCCCCGGGGGAGACCCAGTACTTC
CDR3 protein: CASSAPGETQYF

D gene: TRBD2
J gene: TRBJ2-7
clone size: few
V gene: TRBV5-6
CDR3 DNA: TGTGCCAGCAGCGCGGGACTAGCGGCCTCCTACGAGCAGTACTTC
CDR3 protein: CASSAGLAASYEQYF

D gene: .
J gene: TRBJ1-1
clone size: few
V gene: TRBV7-2
CDR3 DNA: TGTGCCAGCAGCCCTGGGATCGGATGGGGCACTGAAGCTTTCTTT
CDR3 protein: CASSPGIGWGTEAFF

D gene: .
J gene: TRBJ1-1
clone size: .
V gene: TRBV10-3
CDR3 DNA: TGTGCCGCCCAACACTCGGGCCGCGACACTGAAGCTTTCTTT
CDR3 protein: CAAQHSGRDTEAFF

D gene: .
J gene: TRBJ2-1
clone size: .
V gene: TRBV7-9
CDR3 DNA: TGTGCCAGCAGCTTAGCTAGAGACTACTACAATGAGCAGTTCTTC
CDR3 protein: CASSLARDYYNEQFF

D gene: .
J gene: TRBJ2-7
clone size: few
V gene: TRBV14
CDR3 DNA: TGTGCCAGCAGCCCCAGTGGCTGGTACGAGCAGTACTTC
CDR3 protein: CASSPSGWYEQYF

D gene: .
J gene: TRBJ1-1
clone size: few
V gene: TRBV7-9
CDR3 DNA: TGTGCCAGCAGCCCGTACACAGAAGCTTTCTTT
CDR3 protein: CASSPYTEAFF

D gene: TRBD1
J gene: TRBJ2-5
clone size: .
V gene: TRBV5-4
CDR3 DNA: TGTGCCAGCAGACCTGCACAGGGGGCAGGAGAGACCCAGTACTTC
CDR3 protein: CASRPAQGAGETQYF

D gene: .
J gene: TRBJ2-4
clone size: .
V gene: TRBV30
CDR3 DNA: TGTGCCTGGAGCCGGCTAGCCAAAAACATTCAGTACTTC
CDR3 protein: CAWSRLAKNIQYF

D gene: .
J gene: TRBJ1-5
clone size: .
V gene: TRBV30
CDR3 DNA: TGTGCCTGGAGTGTGATGGGCAATCAGCCCCAGCATTTT
CDR3 protein: CAWSVMGNQPQHF

D gene: .
J gene: TRBJ2-3
clone size: .
V gene: TRBV7-2
CDR3 DNA: TGTGCCAGCAGCCTCACGGCGGGGGCCGATACGCAGTATTTT
CDR3 protein: CASSLTAGADTQYF

D gene: .
J gene: TRBJ2-7
clone size: .
V gene: TRBV12-5
CDR3 DNA: TGTGCTAGTGGTTTCGACGTTGCCTACGAGCAGTACTTC
CDR3 protein: CASGFDVAYEQYF

D gene: .
J gene: TRBJ2-2
clone size: .
V gene: TRBV9
CDR3 DNA: TGTGCCAGCAGCGTTCGATTAGGGTCGGACACCGGGGAGCTGTTTTTT
CDR3 protein: CASSVRLGSDTGELFF

D gene: .
J gene: TRBJ2-7
clone size: few
V gene: TRBV30
CDR3 DNA: TGTGCCTGGAACCCGGGGAGCAACGAGCAGTACTTC
CDR3 protein: CAWNPGSNEQYF

D gene: TRBD2
J gene: TRBJ2-1
clone size: few
V gene: TRBV29-1
CDR3 DNA: TGCAGCGTTGGGGGACTAGTGAAAAACAATGAGCAGTTCTTC
CDR3 protein: CSVGGLVKNNEQFF

D gene: .
J gene: TRBJ1-4
clone size: .
V gene: TRBV9
CDR3 DNA: TGTGCCAGCAGCGTAGCTGACCCGGGTGAAAAACTGTTTTTT
CDR3 protein: CASSVADPGEKLFF

D gene: TRBD2
J gene: TRBJ2-2
clone size: .
V gene: TRBV9
CDR3 DNA: TGTGCCAGCAGCGCAACTAGCGGCACCGGGGAGCTGTTTTTT
CDR3 protein: CASSATSGTGELFF

D gene: .
J gene: TRBJ1-1
clone size: few
V gene: TRBV29-1
CDR3 DNA: TGCAGCGCCGGACGGAATTTAAACACTGAAGCTTTCTTT
CDR3 protein: CSAGRNLNTEAFF

D gene: .
J gene: TRBJ2-7
clone size: .
V gene: TRBV13
CDR3 DNA: TGTGCCAGCAGCCCTCGGGACACTAGTTACGAGCAGTACTTC
CDR3 protein: CASSPRDTSYEQYF

D gene: TRBD2
J gene: TRBJ2-5
clone size: .
V gene: TRBV11-2
CDR3 DNA: TGTGCCAGCAGCTTAGATCTAGCGGGAGGGCTCGCGACCCAGTACTTC
CDR3 protein: CASSLDLAGGLATQYF

D gene: .
J gene: TRBJ1-2
clone size: few
V gene: TRBV9
CDR3 DNA: TGTGCCAGCAGCACGGGAGGCTTGGGCTACACCTTC
CDR3 protein: CASSTGGLGYTF

D gene: TRBD1
J gene: TRBJ2-6
clone size: .
V gene: TRBV15
CDR3 DNA: TGTGCCACCAGCAACCGGGACAGGGGCTCAGGGGCCAACGTCCTGACTTTC
CDR3 protein: CATSNRDRGSGANVLTF

D gene: .
J gene: TRBJ2-7
clone size: .
V gene: TRBV10-3
CDR3 DNA: TGTGCCATCAGCCCCAACCGGGATGCCTTCTACGAGCAGTACTTC
CDR3 protein: CAISPNRDAFYEQYF

D gene: TRBD2
J gene: TRBJ2-7
clone size: .
V gene: TRBV28
CDR3 DNA: TGTGCCAGCAGTTTACCGGGAGGCTACGAGCAGTACTTC
CDR3 protein: CASSLPGGYEQYF